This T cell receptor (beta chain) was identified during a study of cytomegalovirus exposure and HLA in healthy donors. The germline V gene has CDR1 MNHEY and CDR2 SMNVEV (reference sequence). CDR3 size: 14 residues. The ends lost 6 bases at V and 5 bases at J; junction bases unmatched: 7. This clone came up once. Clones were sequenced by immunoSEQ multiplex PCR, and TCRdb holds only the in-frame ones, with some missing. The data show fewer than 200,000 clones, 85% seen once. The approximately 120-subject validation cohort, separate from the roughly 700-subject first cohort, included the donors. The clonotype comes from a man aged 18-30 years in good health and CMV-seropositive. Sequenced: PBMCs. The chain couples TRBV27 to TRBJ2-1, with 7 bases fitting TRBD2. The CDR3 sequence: CASRRQGGNNEQFF. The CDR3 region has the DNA TGTGCCAGCAGGAGGCAGGGAGGGAACAATGAGCAGTTCTTC.